The 12 T cell receptor beta chains below were found in one sample sequenced in a study of shared clonotypes between healthy human individuals. Naive CD8 populations comprised CD45RO-negative cells positively selected for CCR7, excluding terminally differentiated effector memory CD45RA+ cells. TCRdb's copy holds only in-frame clones and misses some; the assay was immunoSEQ multiplex PCR. The sample yields roughly 2.1 million clones, more than 85% seen once. Input material: naive CD8+ T cells from PBMCs. The receptors stem from a man between 18 and 29 years old in good health. Some clones in this sample may be carry-over from other donors' samples.

The genes are TRBV27 and TRBJ2-3; TRBD1 is a possible D gene (5 bases). The germline V and J ends were trimmed by 3 bases and 4 bases, with 8 bases remaining between them. CDR1 and CDR2 (germline): MNHEY, SMNVEV (reference sequence). The CDR3 covers 13 residues. The CDR3 spells CASSFLGADTQYF. The CDR3 DNA reads TGTGCCAGCAGTTTTCTAGGGGCAGATACGCAGTATTTT.

This chain uses TRBV5-1 with TRBJ2-4; TRBD1 matches 9 bases. This CDR3 has 15 residues. V was clipped by 5 bases and J by 13 bases; unmatched bases: 16. Germline V gene lookup returns CDR1 SGHRS and CDR2 YFSETQ. Here the CDR3 reads CASRPTAGQGSPQYF. For the CDR3, the DNA is TGCGCCAGCAGACCTACGGCAGGACAGGGGTCGCCCCAGTACTTC.

The chain combines TRBV29-1 with TRBJ2-7; TRBD2 agrees at 7 bases. Trimming cost V 4 bases and J 4 bases; bases outside gene matches: 10. This CDR3 contains 14 residues. Germline CDR1 is SQVTM and CDR2 is ANQGSEA. The DNA for the CDR3 is TGCAGCGTTGGGGGGGGTCGTGGGACGTACGAGCAGTACTTC. This codes for CSVGGGRGTYEQYF.

The V and J genes are TRBV11-2 and TRBJ2-7, with 11 bases matching TRBD1. The CDR3 has 15 amino acids. Germline lookup yields CDR1 SGHAT and CDR2 FQNNGV. Trimming removed 6 bases from V and 4 bases from J; junction bases left unmatched: 8. The CDR3 loop is CASSPGGQGVYEQYF. In DNA form, the CDR3 reads TGTGCCAGCAGTCCTGGGGGACAGGGGGTATACGAGCAGTACTTC.

This chain uses TRBV11-2 with TRBJ2-7; 9 nucleotides match TRBD2. Germline values: CDR1 SGHAT, CDR2 FQNNGV. The CDR3 totals 14 residues. The trim removed 8 bases at V and 5 bases at J, leaving 10 bases unmatched. CDR3 residues: CASAYAGLAHEQYF. DNA for the CDR3: TGTGCCAGCGCCTACGCGGGACTAGCCCACGAGCAGTACTTC.

The rearrangement uses TRBV14 and TRBJ2-7, with no clear D. CDR3 size: 14 residues. The ends were cut back, 3 bases at V and 1 base at J, with 10 bases in the middle. CDR1 and CDR2 from the germline V gene are SGHDN and FVKESK. The CDR3, as DNA: TGTGCCAGCAGCCACAGGACCGAGTCCTACGAGCAGTACTTC. Its protein is CASSHRTESYEQYF.

This clone occurred a few times. Different DNA sequences within this sample yield the same CDR3. The chain is built from TRBV28 and TRBJ1-1; D not certain. Germline V gene data show CDR1 as MDHEN and CDR2 as SYDVKM. Trimming stripped 3 bases from V and 1 base from J, with 6 bases between. The CDR3 has 13 amino acids. Here the CDR3 reads CASSFGKNTEAFF. CDR3 coding DNA: TGTGCCAGCAGTTTCGGTAAGAACACTGAAGCTTTCTTT.

The chain recombines TRBV29-1 with TRBJ2-4; D unclear. Trimming removed 6 bases from V and 1 base from J, with 16 bases in between. The CDR3 totals 15 residues. Per the germline V gene, CDR1 is SQVTM and CDR2 is ANQGSEA. The CDR3 loop is CSVANGRLAKNIQYF. CDR3 in DNA: TGCAGCGTGGCCAACGGGCGCCTGGCCAAAAACATTCAGTACTTC.

Worth noting for this clone: Other nucleotide sequences from this sample produce the same CDR3. The V and J genes are TRBV19 and TRBJ2-7; unclear D gene. CDR1 is LNHDA, CDR2 SQIVND, per germline (reference sequence). This CDR3 spans 13 amino acids. V was shortened by 1 base and J by 2 bases, with 6 bases between the two germline ends. CDR3 nucleotide sequence: TGTGCCAGTAGTATAGGCGCAGCCTACGAGCAGTACTTC. Translated: CASSIGAAYEQYF.

The chain combines TRBV7-9 with TRBJ2-3; 10 bases are shared with TRBD2. J lost 2 bases, V lost 5 bases, and 13 bases had no gene match. The V gene's germline CDR1 is SEHNR and CDR2 FQNEAQ (reference sequence). This CDR3 contains 18 residues. The CDR3 DNA follows: TGTGCCAGCAGCGATGCAGCGGGAGGGCCTACTCCCACAGATACGCAGTATTTT. As protein: CASSDAAGGPTPTDTQYF. The full variable domain, completed using reference TRBV7-9 and TRBJ2-3, is DTGVSQNPRHKITKRGQNVTFRCDPISEHNRLYWYRQTLGQGPEFLTYFQNEAQLEKSRLLSDRFSAERPKGSFSTLEIQRTEQGDSAMYLCASSDAAGGPTPTDTQYFGPGTRLTVL.

The chain couples TRBV4-1 to TRBJ2-2; 10 positions agree with TRBD1. Germline assignment: CDR1 MGHRA and CDR2 YSYEKL. With 2 bases clipped from V and 7 bases from J, the junction kept 13 bases outside the gene matches. This CDR3 is built from 18 residues. The CDR3 here is CASSQKRRDRGRDGELFF. The DNA of the CDR3 is TGCGCCAGCAGCCAAAAAAGAAGGGACAGGGGACGGGACGGGGAGCTGTTTTTT.

The chain joins TRBV9 to TRBJ2-1; TRBD2 agrees at 12 bases. Germline CDR1 SGDLS, CDR2 YYNGEE. Trimming took 3 bases from V and 8 from J; bases not matched to a gene: 6. This CDR3 has 15 amino acids. The CDR3 is CASSATSGSLDEQFF. In DNA, the CDR3 is TGTGCCAGCAGCGCGACTAGCGGGAGTCTCGATGAGCAGTTCTTC.